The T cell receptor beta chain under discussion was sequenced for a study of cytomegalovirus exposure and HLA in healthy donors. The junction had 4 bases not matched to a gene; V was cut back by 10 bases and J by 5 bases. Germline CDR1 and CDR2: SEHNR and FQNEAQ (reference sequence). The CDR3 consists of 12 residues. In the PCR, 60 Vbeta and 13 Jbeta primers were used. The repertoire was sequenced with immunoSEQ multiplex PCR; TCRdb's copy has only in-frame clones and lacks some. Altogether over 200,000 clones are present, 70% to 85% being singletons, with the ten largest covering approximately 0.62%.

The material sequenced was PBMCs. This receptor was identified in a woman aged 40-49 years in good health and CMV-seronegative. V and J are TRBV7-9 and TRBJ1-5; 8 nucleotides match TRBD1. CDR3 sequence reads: CATSGGDQPQHF. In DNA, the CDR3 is TGTGCCACTTCAGGGGGCGATCAGCCCCAGCATTTT.